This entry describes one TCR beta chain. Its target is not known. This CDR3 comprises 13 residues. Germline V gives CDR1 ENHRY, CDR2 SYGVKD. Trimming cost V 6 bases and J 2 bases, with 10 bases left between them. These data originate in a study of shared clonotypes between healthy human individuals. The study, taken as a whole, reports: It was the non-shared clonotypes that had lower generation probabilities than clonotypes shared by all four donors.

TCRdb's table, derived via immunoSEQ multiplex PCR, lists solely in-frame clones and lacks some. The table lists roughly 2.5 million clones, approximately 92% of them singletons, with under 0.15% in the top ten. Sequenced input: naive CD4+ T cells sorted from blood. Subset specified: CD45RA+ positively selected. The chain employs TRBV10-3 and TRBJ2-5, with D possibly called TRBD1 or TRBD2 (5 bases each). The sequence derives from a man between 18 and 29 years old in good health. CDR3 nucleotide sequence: TGTGCCATCAGGGGACGGGTACAAGAGACCCAGTACTTC. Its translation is CAIRGRVQETQYF.